This TCR beta chain came from a study of blood T cell repertoires in COVID-19. Seattle-derived patients entered the study during active infection and were followed longitudinally. V was cut by 6 bases and J by 8 bases, with 19 bases left in between. Germline values: CDR1 MNHEY, CDR2 SVGAGI. This CDR3 spans 14 amino acids. TCRdb keeps only in-frame clones here, not all; method: immunoSEQ multiplex PCR. Counted here are 9,000 to 15,000 clones, roughly 70% occurring once; the ten biggest clones make up less than 7.5%. This receptor was obtained from a man aged 55 to 70 with COVID-19, enrolled during active disease. The chain couples TRBV6-5 to TRBJ1-2, with D possibly TRBD1 on 5 matching bases. The sequenced sample was peripheral blood. The CDR3 here is CASSHMGGGEGYTF. The CDR3 region has the DNA TGTGCCAGCAGCCACATGGGCGGAGGGGAGGGCTACACCTTC.